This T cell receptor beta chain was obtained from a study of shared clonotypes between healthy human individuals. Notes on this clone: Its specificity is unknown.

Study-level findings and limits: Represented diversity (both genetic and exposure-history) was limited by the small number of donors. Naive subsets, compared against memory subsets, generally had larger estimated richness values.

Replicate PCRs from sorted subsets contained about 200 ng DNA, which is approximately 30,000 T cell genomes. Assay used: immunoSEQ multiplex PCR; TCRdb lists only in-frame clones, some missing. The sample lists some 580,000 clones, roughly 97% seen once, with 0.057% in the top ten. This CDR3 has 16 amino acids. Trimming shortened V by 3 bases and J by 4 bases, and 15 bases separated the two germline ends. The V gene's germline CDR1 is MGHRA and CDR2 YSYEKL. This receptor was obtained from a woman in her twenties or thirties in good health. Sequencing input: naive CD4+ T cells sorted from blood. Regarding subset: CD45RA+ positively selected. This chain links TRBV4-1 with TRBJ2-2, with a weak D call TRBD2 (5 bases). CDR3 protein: CASSHGSDYRTGELFF. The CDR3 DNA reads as TGCGCCAGCAGCCATGGTAGCGACTATCGCACCGGGGAGCTGTTTTTT.